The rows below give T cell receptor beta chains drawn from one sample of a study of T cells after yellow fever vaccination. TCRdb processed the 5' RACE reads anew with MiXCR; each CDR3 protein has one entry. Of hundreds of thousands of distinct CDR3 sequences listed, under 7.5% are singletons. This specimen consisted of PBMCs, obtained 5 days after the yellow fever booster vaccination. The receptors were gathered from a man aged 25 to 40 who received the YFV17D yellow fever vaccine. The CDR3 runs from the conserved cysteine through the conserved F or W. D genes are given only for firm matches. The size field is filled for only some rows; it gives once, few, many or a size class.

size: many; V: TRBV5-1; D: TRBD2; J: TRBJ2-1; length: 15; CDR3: CASSLDSGSLNEQFF; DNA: TGCGCCAGCAGCTTGGATAGCGGGAGCCTCAATGAGCAGTTCTTC
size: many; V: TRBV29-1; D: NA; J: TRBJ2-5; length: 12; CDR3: CSVDRARETQYF; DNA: TGCAGCGTTGACCGGGCGCGGGAGACCCAGTACTTC
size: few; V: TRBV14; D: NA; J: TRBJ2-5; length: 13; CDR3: CASSQFEGGTFHF; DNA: TGTGCCAGCAGCCAGTTCGAGGGGGGGACTTTCCACTTC
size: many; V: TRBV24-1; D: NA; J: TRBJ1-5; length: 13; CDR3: CATSQSMYQPQHF; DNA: TGTGCCACCAGCCAGTCAATGTATCAGCCCCAGCATTTT
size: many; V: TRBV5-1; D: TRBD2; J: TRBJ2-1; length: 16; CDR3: CASSLLAGGSYNEQFF; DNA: TGCGCCAGCAGCTTATTAGCGGGAGGATCCTACAATGAGCAGTTCTTC
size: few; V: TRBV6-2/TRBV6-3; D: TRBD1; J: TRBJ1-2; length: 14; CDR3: CASRFTGTGSGYTF; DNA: TGTGCCAGCAGATTTACCGGGACAGGGAGCGGCTACACCTTC
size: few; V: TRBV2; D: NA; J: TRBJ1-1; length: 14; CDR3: CASSEGGGKAEAFF; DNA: TGTGCCAGCAGTGAAGGGGGAGGTAAGGCTGAAGCTTTCTTT
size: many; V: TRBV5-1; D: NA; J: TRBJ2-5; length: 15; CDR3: CASSWQAASQETQYF; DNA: TGCGCCAGCAGCTGGCAAGCGGCAAGCCAAGAGACCCAGTACTTC
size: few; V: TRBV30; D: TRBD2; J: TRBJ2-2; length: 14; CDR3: CALGLAGEPGELFF; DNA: TGTGCCTTGGGACTAGCGGGAGAACCCGGGGAGCTGTTTTTT
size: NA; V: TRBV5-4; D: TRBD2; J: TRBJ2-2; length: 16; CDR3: CASSRGGVSNTGELFF; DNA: TGTGCCAGCAGCCGGGGAGGGGTCTCGAACACCGGGGAGCTGTTTTTT
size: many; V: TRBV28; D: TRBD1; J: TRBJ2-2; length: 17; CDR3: CASRNRGTDPNTGELFF; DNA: TGTGCCAGCAGAAACAGGGGGACCGATCCGAACACCGGGGAGCTGTTTTTT
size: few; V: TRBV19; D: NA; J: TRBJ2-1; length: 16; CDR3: CASSAREGAGYNEQFF; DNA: TGTGCCAGTAGCGCCAGGGAGGGGGCGGGTTACAATGAGCAGTTCTTC
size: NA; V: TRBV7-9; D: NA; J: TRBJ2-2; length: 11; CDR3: CASTRQGELFF; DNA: TGTGCCAGCACCCGACAGGGGGAGCTGTTTTTT
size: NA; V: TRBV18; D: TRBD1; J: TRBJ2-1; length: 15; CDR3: CASSPMGTEYNEQFF; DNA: TGTGCCAGCTCACCCATGGGGACAGAGTACAATGAGCAGTTCTTC
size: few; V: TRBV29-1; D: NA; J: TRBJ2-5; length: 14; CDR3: CSVEGWVSQGTQYF; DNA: TGCAGCGTTGAAGGCTGGGTCAGCCAGGGGACCCAGTACTTC
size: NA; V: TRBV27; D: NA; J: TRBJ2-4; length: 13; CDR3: CASSLTVRNIQYF; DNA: TGTGCCAGCAGTCTGACAGTCAGGAACATTCAGTACTTC
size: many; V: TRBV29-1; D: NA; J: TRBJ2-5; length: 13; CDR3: CSVTAREMGTQYF; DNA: TGCAGCGTGACGGCCAGGGAGATGGGGACCCAGTACTTC
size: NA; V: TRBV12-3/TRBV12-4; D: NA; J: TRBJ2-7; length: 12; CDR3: CASSLMGNEQYF; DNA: TGTGCCAGCAGTTTAATGGGTAACGAGCAGTACTTC
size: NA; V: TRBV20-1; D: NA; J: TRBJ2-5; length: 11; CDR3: CSAGPEETQYF; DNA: TGCAGTGCCGGACCGGAGGAGACCCAGTACTTC
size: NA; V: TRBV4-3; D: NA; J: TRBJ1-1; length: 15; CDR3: CASSQTAGRATEAFF; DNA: TGCGCCAGCAGCCAAACAGCAGGGAGGGCCACTGAAGCTTTCTTT
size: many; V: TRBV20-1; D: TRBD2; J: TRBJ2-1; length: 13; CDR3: CSARVAGLPEQFF; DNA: TGCAGTGCTAGAGTGGCGGGACTACCGGAGCAGTTCTTC
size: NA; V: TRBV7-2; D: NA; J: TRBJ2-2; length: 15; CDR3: CASSLLGVGTGELFF; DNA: TGTGCCAGCAGCTTATTGGGGGTTGGCACCGGGGAGCTGTTTTTT
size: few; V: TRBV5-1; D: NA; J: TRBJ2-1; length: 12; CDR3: CASLKSHNEQFF; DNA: TGCGCCAGTCTAAAATCCCACAATGAGCAGTTCTTC
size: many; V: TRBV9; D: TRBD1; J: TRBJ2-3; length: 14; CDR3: CASSKDRVADTQYF; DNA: TGTGCCAGCAGCAAGGACAGGGTTGCAGATACGCAGTATTTT
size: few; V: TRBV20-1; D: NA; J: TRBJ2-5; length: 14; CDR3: CSARTTGLGETQYF; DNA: TGCAGTGCTAGAACAACGGGACTGGGAGAGACCCAGTACTTC
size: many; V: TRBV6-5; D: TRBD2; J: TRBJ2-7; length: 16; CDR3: CASSYFSGTSPYEQYF; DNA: TGTGCCAGCAGTTACTTTTCCGGGACTAGCCCCTACGAGCAGTACTTC
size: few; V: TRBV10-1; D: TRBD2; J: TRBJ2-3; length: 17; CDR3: CASSESNRGSYTDTQYF; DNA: TGCGCCAGCAGTGAGTCGAATCGCGGGAGTTACACAGATACGCAGTATTTT
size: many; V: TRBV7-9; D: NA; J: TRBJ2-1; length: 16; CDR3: CASSGDKHPITYEQFF; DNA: TGTGCCAGCAGCGGGGATAAACACCCCATTACGTATGAGCAGTTCTTC